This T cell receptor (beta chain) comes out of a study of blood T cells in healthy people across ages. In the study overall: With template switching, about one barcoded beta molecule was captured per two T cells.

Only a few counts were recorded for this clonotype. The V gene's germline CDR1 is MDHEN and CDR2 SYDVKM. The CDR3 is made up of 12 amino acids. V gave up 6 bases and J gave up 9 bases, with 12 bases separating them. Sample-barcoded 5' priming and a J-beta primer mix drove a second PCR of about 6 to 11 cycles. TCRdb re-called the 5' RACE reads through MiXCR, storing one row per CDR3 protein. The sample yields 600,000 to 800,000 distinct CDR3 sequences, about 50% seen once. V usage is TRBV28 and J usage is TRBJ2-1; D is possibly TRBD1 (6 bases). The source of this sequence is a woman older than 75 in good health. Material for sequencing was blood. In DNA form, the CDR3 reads TGTGCCAGCAGCCACCTAGGGGGTGAGCAGTTCTTC. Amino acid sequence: CASSHLGGEQFF.